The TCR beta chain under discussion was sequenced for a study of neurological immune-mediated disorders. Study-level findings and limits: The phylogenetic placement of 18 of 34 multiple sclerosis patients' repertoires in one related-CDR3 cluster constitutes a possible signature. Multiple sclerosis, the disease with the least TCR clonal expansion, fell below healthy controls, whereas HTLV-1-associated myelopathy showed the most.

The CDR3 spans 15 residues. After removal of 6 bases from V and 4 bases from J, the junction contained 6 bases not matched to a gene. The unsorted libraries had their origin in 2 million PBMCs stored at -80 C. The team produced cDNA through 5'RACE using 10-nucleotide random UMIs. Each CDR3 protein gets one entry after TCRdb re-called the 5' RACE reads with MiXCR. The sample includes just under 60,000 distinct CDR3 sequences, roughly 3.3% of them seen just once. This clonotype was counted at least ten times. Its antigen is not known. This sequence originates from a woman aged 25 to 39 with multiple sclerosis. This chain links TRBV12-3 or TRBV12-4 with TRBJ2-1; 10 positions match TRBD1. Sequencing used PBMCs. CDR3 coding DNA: TGTGCCAGCAGGAGACAGGGGGCGCGATACAATGAGCAGTTCTTC. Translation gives CASRRQGARYNEQFF.